This T cell receptor (beta chain) derives from a study of CD8 T cells in Susac syndrome. Trimming removed 5 bases at V and 0 bases at J, with 7 bases between. The CDR3 covers 13 residues. CDR1 is SGHTA and CDR2 is FQGTGA in the germline V gene. The RNA, 0.5 to 1 ug, was put through reverse transcription using random hexamers. TCR beta CDR3 was amplified by immunoSEQ multiplex PCR. This amplification extended across 54 Vbeta and 13 Jbeta segments. One entry per CDR3 protein results from TCRdb running MiXCR on the immunoSEQ multiplex PCR reads. In the table there are about 66,000 distinct CDR3 sequences, approximately 96% of which are singletons.

The material sequenced was CD8+ T cells from PBMCs. The clonotype comes from a human donor with multiple sclerosis. The chain recombines TRBV7-3 with TRBJ1-2; D is possibly TRBD1 (5 bases). The CDR3 DNA follows: TGTGCCAGCAGCGTGGACACTAACTATGGCTACACCTTC. Its protein is CASSVDTNYGYTF.